This T cell receptor (beta chain) was identified during a study of T cells in localized non-small cell lung cancer. With V trimmed by 6 bases and J by 6 bases, 8 bases remained unmatched. Germline V CDR1 and CDR2: SGHNT, YENEEA. CDR3 length equals 14 residues. This table comes from immunoSEQ multiplex PCR, and its TCRdb copy is limited to in-frame clones, with some not included. The sample lists about 2,000 clones, approximately 26% occurring once. By proportion, this clone is medium-sized. The clonotype originates from a man aged 40 to 70 with stage II lung adenocarcinoma. Material: lung tumor tissue, obtained before any cancer treatment. The gene calls are TRBV11-3 and TRBJ1-5; TRBD1 matches at 7 bases. CDR3 nucleotides: TGTGCCAGCAGTGGACAGGATGGGAGTCAGCCCCAGCATTTT. Translated, it gives CASSGQDGSQPQHF.